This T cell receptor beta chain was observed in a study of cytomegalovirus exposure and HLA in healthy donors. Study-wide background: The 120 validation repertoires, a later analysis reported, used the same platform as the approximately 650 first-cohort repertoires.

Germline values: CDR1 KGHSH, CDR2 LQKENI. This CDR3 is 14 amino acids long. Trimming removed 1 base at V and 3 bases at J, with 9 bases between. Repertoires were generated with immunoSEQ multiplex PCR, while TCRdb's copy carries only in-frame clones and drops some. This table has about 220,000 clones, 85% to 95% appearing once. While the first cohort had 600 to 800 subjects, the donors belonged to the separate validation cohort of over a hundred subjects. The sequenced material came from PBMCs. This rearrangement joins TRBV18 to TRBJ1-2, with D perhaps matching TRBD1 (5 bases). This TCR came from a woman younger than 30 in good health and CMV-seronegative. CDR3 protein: CASSPRGQDYGYTF. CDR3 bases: TGTGCCAGCTCACCACGGGGCCAGGACTATGGCTACACCTTC.